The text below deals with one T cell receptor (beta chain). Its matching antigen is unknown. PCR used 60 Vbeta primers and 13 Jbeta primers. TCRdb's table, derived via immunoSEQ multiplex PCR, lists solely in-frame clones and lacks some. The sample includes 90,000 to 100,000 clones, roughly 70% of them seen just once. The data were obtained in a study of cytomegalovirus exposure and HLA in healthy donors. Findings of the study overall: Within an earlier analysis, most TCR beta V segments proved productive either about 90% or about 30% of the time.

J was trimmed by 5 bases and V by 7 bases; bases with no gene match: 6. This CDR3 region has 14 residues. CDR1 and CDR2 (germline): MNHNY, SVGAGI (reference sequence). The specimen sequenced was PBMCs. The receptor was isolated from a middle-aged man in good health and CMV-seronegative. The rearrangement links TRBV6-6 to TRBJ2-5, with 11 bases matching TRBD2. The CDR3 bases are TGTGCCAGCACCCCACTAGCGGGGGTTGAGACCCAGTACTTC. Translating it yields CASTPLAGVETQYF.